This T cell receptor (beta chain) derives from a study of brain T cells in children with intractable seizures. Measured with immunoSEQ multiplex PCR; TCRdb has only the in-frame clones, and not every one. The table includes hundreds of thousands of clones, nearly 95% detected once. Time point denoted: blood from clinic visit 5 months post-surgery; TSC patient then seizure free. Surgery cases with the highest brain T cell transcript signatures were chosen for sequencing. At least one anti-epileptic drug was given before surgery. The source is a boy younger than two with tuberous sclerosis and intractable seizures. The sample here was peripheral blood, taken approximately 5 months after surgery.

This chain's CDR3 is CASSLEQSTDTQYF. The CDR3 nucleotides are TGCGCCAGCAGCTTGGAACAAAGCACAGATACGCAGTATTTT. The gene calls are TRBV5-1 and TRBJ2-3; unclear D gene. The CDR3 consists of 14 residues. Germline V gives CDR1 SGHRS, CDR2 YFSETQ. With 0 bases removed from V and 0 bases from J, the gap between germline ends came to 5 bases.